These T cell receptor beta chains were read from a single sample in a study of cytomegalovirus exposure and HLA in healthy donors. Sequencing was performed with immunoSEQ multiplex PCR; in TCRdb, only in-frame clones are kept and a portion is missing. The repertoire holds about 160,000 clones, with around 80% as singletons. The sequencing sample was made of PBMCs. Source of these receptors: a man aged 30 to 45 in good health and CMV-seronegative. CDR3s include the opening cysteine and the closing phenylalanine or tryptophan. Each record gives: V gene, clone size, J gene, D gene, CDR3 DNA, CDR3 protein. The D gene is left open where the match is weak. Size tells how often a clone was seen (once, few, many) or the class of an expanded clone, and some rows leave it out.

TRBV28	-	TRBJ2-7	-	TGTGCCAGCAGTTTGGGACAACCCTACGAGCAGTACTTC	CASSLGQPYEQYF
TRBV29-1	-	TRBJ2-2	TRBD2	TGCAGCGTTGAGGGGGGGTTCGACACCGGGGAGCTGTTTTTT	CSVEGGFDTGELFF
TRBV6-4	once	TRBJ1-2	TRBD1	TGTGCCAGCAGTGACACAGGGGAGTCCGATGGCTACACCTTC	CASSDTGESDGYTF
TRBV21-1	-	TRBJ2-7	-	TGTGCCATCTCGCCATGGGCCCCCTACGAGCAGTACTTC	CAISPWAPYEQYF
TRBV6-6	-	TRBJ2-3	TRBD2	TGTGCCAGCAGTTACGGGACTAGCGCCAGCACAGATACGCAGTATTTT	CASSYGTSASTDTQYF
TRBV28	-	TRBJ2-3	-	TGTGCCAGCAGCCTTAGCACAGATACGCAGTATTTT	CASSLSTDTQYF
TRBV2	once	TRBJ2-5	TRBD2	TGTGCCAGAGGGGGGACTAGGGAGGAGACCCAGTACTTC	CARGGTREETQYF
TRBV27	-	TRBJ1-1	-	TGTGCCAGCAGTCTCAATGGGGGCAACACTGAAGCTTTCTTT	CASSLNGGNTEAFF
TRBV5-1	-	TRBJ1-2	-	TGCGCCAGCAGCTTCTGGACCCGGGAAGGCGGAGACTATGGCTACACCTTC	CASSFWTREGGDYGYTF
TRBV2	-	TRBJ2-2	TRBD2	TGTGCCAGCGTAGGGACTAGCGGAGTTAAGGAGCTGTTTTTT	CASVGTSGVKELFF
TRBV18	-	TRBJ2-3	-	TGTGCCAGCTCACCACCGCTAGTAGGAGATACGCAGTATTTT	CASSPPLVGDTQYF
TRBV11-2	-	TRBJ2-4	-	TGTGCCAGCAGCTTGGGGACTGCCAAAAACATTCAGTACTTC	CASSLGTAKNIQYF
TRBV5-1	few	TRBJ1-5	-	TGCGCCAGCAGCCTAGAAGACAGAGCTTATAGCAATCAGCCCCAGCATTTT	CASSLEDRAYSNQPQHF
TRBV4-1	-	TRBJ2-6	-	TGCGCCAGCAGCCATACCCGTCACCGGGGGGCCAACGTCCTGACTTTC	CASSHTRHRGANVLTF
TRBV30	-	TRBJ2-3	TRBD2	TGTGCCTGGACTAGCGGTTTCACAGATACGCAGTATTTT	CAWTSGFTDTQYF
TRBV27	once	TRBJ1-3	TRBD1	TGTGCCAGCATGAGGGGACAGGGCCTCCTCTCTGGAAACACCATATATTTT	CASMRGQGLLSGNTIYF
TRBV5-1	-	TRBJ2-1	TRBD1	TGCGCCAGCACCTTGACAGGGAGAAATGAGCAGTTCTTC	CASTLTGRNEQFF
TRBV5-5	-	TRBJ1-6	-	TGTGCCAGCAGCTTGGCCGGGGTAGCGGGCCTCCACTTT	CASSLAGVAGLHF
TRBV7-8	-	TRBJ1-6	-	TGTGCCAGCAGCTTAAGTGAGACCCTCCACTTT	CASSLSETLHF
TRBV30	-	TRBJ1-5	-	TGTGCCTGGAGTGTACATCGGGCAGGGAATCAGCCCCAGCATTTT	CAWSVHRAGNQPQHF
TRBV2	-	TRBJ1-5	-	TGTGCCAGCAGTTCTCTCCGCGGGGCGGATCAGCCCCAGCATTTT	CASSSLRGADQPQHF
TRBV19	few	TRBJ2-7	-	TGTGCCAGTAGTCCGCGCTCACCTCCCTACGAGCAGTACTTC	CASSPRSPPYEQYF
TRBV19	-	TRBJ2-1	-	TGTGCCAGTAGTGATGCCGCAGTAACCTCCTACAATGAGCAGTTCTTC	CASSDAAVTSYNEQFF
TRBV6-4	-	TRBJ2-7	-	TGTGCCAGCAGTAGGGAGAACTCCTACGAGCAGTACTTC	CASSRENSYEQYF
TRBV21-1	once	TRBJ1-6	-	TGTGCCAGCAGCAAGAAGGAACGAGGAAAGGATTCACCCCTCCACTTT	CASSKKERGKDSPLHF
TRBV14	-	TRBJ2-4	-	TGTGCCAGCAGCCAAGCGGGACTAGCCAAAAACATTCAGTACTTC	CASSQAGLAKNIQYF
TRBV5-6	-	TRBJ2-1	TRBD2	TGTGCCAGCAGCTTGCCAGGACTAGCGGCCTACAATGAGCAGTTCTTC	CASSLPGLAAYNEQFF
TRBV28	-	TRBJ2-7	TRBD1	TGTGCCAGTAACCGGGACAGGGGATTAGAGCAGTACTTC	CASNRDRGLEQYF
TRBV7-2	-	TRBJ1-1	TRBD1	TGTGCCAGCAGCCCGACAGGGGAGAGAAGGACTGAAGCTTTCTTT	CASSPTGERRTEAFF
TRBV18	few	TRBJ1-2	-	TGTGCCAGCTCACCACGGAAAGATTGGGCTGGCTACACCTTC	CASSPRKDWAGYTF
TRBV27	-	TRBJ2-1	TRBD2	TGTGCCAGCCAGAATGGACTAGCGGGAAATGAGCAGTTCTTC	CASQNGLAGNEQFF
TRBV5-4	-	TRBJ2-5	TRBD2	TGTGCCAGCAGCTCCTCTGGCCAGCGGGGGGGCCGGGAGACCCAGTACTTC	CASSSSGQRGGRETQYF
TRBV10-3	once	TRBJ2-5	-	TGTGCCATCAGTGATCCTCAGGGTAAAGAGACCCAGTACTTC	CAISDPQGKETQYF
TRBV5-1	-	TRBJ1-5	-	TGCGCCAGCAGCTTGGACAGTATAAATCAGCCCCAGCATTTT	CASSLDSINQPQHF
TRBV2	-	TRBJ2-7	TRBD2	TGTGCCAGTTCCGGGGGGGGCTCCTACGAGCAGTACTTC	CASSGGGSYEQYF
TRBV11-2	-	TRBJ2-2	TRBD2	TGTGCCAGCCAGGTAGCGGGAGAAAACGGGGAGCTGTTTTTT	CASQVAGENGELFF
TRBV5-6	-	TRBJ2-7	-	TGTGCCAGCAGCTTGGCCCTCGCAGGGGAGCAGTACTTC	CASSLALAGEQYF
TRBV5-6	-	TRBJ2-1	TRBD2	TGTGCCAGCAGCGTTGGACTAGCGGGAGCACGCGAGCAGTTCTTC	CASSVGLAGAREQFF
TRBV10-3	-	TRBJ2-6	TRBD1	TGTGCCATTACAGGGGTCCCTGGGGCCAACGTCCTGACTTTC	CAITGVPGANVLTF
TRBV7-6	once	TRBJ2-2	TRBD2	TGTGCCAGCAGCTTAGGGACTAGCGGGGATGACACCGGGGAGCTGTTTTTT	CASSLGTSGDDTGELFF
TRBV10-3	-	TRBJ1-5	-	TGTGCCATCAGTGACGAGCGTCAGGGCGGTCAGCCCCAGCATTTT	CAISDERQGGQPQHF
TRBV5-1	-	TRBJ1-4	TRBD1	TGCGCCAGCAGCTTGGCCCCTCCAGGGGGAAGAAATGAAAAACTGTTTTTT	CASSLAPPGGRNEKLFF
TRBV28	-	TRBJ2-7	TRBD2	TGTGCCAGCAGTTTGGGCCTAGCGGGAGGTCAGGACGAGCAGTACTTC	CASSLGLAGGQDEQYF
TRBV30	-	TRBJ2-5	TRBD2	TGTGCCTGGAGTGAACTAGCGGGAGGGTTCGGAGAGACCCAGTACTTC	CAWSELAGGFGETQYF
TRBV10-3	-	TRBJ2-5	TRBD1	TGTGCCATCAAGGGGACGGGACAGCTCGAAGAGACCCAGTACTTC	CAIKGTGQLEETQYF
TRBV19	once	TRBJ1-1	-	TGTGCCAGTAGTCTTACAAGGCTATCCGACCGGGACACTGAAGCTTTCTTT	CASSLTRLSDRDTEAFF
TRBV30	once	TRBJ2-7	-	TGTGCCTGGAGTCCCCAAATGAGCGAGCAGTACTTC	CAWSPQMSEQYF
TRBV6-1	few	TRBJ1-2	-	TGTGCCAGCAGTTTCAGTACCCGAGGCTACACCTTC	CASSFSTRGYTF
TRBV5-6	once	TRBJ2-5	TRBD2	TGTGCCAGCAGCTTGCTCACCGGGACTAGCGGGATAGGGGGAGAGACCCAGTACTTC	CASSLLTGTSGIGGETQYF
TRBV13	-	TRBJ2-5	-	TGTGCCAGCAGCTTAGGATACAACCCCGGCACCCGGGAGGAGACCCAGTACTTC	CASSLGYNPGTREETQYF
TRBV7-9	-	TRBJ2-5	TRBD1	TGTGCCAGCAGAAGCCCGACAGGGCGGGAGACCCAGTACTTC	CASRSPTGRETQYF
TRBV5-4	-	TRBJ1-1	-	TGTGCCAGCAGCTTGGTGGCCCGAGACAGGAAGAACACTGAAGCTTTCTTT	CASSLVARDRKNTEAFF
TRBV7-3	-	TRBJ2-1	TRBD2	TGTGCCAGCAGCGCCACACTAGCGGGAGAAAATGAGCAGTTCTTC	CASSATLAGENEQFF
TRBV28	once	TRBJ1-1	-	TGTGCCAGCAGTCCACTCCCACCGAACACTGAAGCTTTCTTT	CASSPLPPNTEAFF